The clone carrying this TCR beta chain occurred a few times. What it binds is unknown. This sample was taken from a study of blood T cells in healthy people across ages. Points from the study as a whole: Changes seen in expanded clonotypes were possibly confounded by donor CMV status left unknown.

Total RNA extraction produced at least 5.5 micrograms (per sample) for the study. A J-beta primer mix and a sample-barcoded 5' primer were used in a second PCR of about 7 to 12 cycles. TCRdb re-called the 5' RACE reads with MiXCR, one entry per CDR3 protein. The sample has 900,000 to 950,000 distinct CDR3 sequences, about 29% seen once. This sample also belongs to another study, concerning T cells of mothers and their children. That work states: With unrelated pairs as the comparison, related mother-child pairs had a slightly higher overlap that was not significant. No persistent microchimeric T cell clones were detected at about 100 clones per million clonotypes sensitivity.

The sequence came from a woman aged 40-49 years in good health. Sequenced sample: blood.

This CDR3 is CSAKISRWNTEAFF. The CDR3 DNA reads as TGCAGTGCTAAGATCTCCAGGTGGAACACTGAAGCTTTCTTT. The chain joins TRBV20-1 to TRBJ1-1; the D is unclear. Germline CDR1 DFQATT, CDR2 SNEGSKA (reference sequence). Trimming took off 4 bases at V and 1 base at J, with 13 bases between the two ends. The CDR3 consists of 14 residues.